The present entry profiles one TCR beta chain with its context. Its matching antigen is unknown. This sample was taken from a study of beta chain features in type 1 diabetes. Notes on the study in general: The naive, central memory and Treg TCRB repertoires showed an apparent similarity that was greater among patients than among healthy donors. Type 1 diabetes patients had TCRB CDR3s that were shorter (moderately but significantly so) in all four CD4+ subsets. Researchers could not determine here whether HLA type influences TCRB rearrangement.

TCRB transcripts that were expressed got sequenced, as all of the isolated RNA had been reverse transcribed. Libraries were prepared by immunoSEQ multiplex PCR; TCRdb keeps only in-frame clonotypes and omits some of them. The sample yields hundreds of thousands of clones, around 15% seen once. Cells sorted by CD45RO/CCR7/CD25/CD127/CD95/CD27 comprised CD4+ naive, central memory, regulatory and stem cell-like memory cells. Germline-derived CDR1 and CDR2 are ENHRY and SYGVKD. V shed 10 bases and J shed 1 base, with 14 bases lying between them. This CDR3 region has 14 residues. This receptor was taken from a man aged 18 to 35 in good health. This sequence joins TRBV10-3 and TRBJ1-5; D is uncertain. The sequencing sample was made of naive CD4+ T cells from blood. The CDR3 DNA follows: TGTGCCACCAGAACCCCCGTAAGCAATCAGCCCCAGCATTTT. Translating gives CATRTPVSNQPQHF.